The present T cell receptor (beta chain) was sequenced within a study of T cell repertoires in cytomegalovirus infection. The CDR3 runs to 17 residues. Notes on this clonotype: The target antigen is unknown. The junction differs from germline at one of its ends, possibly a read error.

MiXCR, run by TCRdb on the reads, gives a single entry per CDR3 protein. The table has roughly 990,000 distinct CDR3 sequences, around 31% seen once; the top ten hold 11% to 15%. This chain connects TRBV12-3 or TRBV12-4 to TRBJ2-2; maybe TRBD2 (6 bases). Source: cultured CD8+ T cells from PBMCs, taken from culture after CMV antigen stimulation. The TCR was taken from a human donor in good health (CMV status not recorded). Some clones in this sample may be carry-over from other donors' samples. The CDR3: CAGSFIPGGVNTGELFF. The CDR3, as DNA: TGTGCCGGCAGTTTCATACCCGGGGGAGTAAACACCGGGGAGCTGTTTTTT.